This is a list of T cell receptor beta chains from one sample in a study of cytotoxic CD8 clonotypes in ibrutinib-treated CLL. Repertoires were generated with immunoSEQ multiplex PCR, while TCRdb's copy carries only in-frame clones and drops some. The sample consists of 130,000 or so clones, approximately 83% of them appearing once. The sample was PBMCs, taken after 24 months of ibrutinib treatment. Every receptor here comes from a human donor with chronic lymphocytic leukemia. CDR3s include the opening cysteine and the closing phenylalanine or tryptophan. The D gene is left open where the match is weak. A row's size may be missing; if present it is once, few, many or a size class.

D gene: TRBD2
clone size: .
J gene: TRBJ2-5
V gene: TRBV30
CDR3 protein: CAWSPGGAGGETQYF
CDR3 DNA: TGTGCCTGGAGCCCGGGAGGTGCCGGAGGGGAGACCCAGTACTTC

D gene: .
clone size: .
J gene: TRBJ1-1
V gene: TRBV28
CDR3 protein: CASTLTDRWMGAFF
CDR3 DNA: TGTGCCAGCACCCTGACAGACAGGTGGATGGGAGCTTTCTTT

D gene: TRBD2
clone size: .
J gene: TRBJ2-2
V gene: TRBV19
CDR3 protein: CASPSGGPGTGELFF
CDR3 DNA: TGTGCCAGTCCTAGCGGGGGGCCAGGCACCGGGGAGCTGTTTTTT

D gene: .
clone size: .
J gene: TRBJ2-4
V gene: TRBV4-2
CDR3 protein: CASSPGPSSSAKNIQYF
CDR3 DNA: TGTGCCAGCAGCCCGGGCCCCTCCTCCTCGGCCAAAAACATTCAGTACTTC

D gene: TRBD2
clone size: .
J gene: TRBJ2-1
V gene: TRBV4-2
CDR3 protein: CASSPQGLAGGNTYNEQFF
CDR3 DNA: TGTGCCAGCAGCCCCCAGGGACTAGCGGGGGGAAACACCTACAATGAGCAGTTCTTC

D gene: TRBD1
clone size: .
J gene: TRBJ2-7
V gene: TRBV5-4
CDR3 protein: CASRPPRTGPYEQYF
CDR3 DNA: TGTGCCAGCAGACCCCCCAGGACAGGGCCCTACGAGCAGTACTTC

D gene: .
clone size: .
J gene: TRBJ1-5
V gene: TRBV27
CDR3 protein: CASSLYLDTYSNQPQHF
CDR3 DNA: TGTGCCAGCAGTTTATATCTTGACACTTATAGCAATCAGCCCCAGCATTTT

D gene: TRBD1
clone size: .
J gene: TRBJ2-7
V gene: TRBV4-2
CDR3 protein: CASSPGQGRYEQYF
CDR3 DNA: TGTGCCAGCAGCCCTGGACAGGGCCGCTACGAGCAGTACTTC

D gene: TRBD1
clone size: .
J gene: TRBJ1-2
V gene: TRBV19
CDR3 protein: CASSVGTADFYGYTF
CDR3 DNA: TGTGCCAGTAGTGTCGGGACAGCAGATTTCTATGGCTACACCTTC

D gene: TRBD2
clone size: once
J gene: TRBJ2-7
V gene: TRBV5-6
CDR3 protein: CASSWTRYEQYF
CDR3 DNA: TGTGCCAGCAGCTGGACTAGATACGAGCAGTACTTC

D gene: .
clone size: .
J gene: TRBJ2-7
V gene: TRBV29-1
CDR3 protein: CSVDSGYEQYF
CDR3 DNA: TGCAGCGTTGATTCGGGATACGAGCAGTACTTC

D gene: TRBD2
clone size: .
J gene: TRBJ2-7
V gene: TRBV5-4
CDR3 protein: CASSPGTSSGYEQYF
CDR3 DNA: TGTGCCAGCAGCCCTGGGACTAGCTCGGGGTACGAGCAGTACTTC

D gene: TRBD2
clone size: .
J gene: TRBJ2-1
V gene: TRBV28
CDR3 protein: CASSASGTSREQFF
CDR3 DNA: TGTGCCAGCAGTGCTAGCGGAACGTCGCGGGAGCAGTTCTTC

D gene: .
clone size: .
J gene: TRBJ2-1
V gene: TRBV7-8
CDR3 protein: CASSSPPSEHEQFF
CDR3 DNA: TGTGCCAGCAGCTCTCCACCTAGCGAACATGAGCAGTTCTTC

D gene: .
clone size: .
J gene: TRBJ1-1
V gene: TRBV11-2
CDR3 protein: CASSMGGGAGSEAFF
CDR3 DNA: TGTGCCAGCAGCATGGGCGGGGGCGCGGGCTCGGAAGCTTTCTTT

D gene: .
clone size: .
J gene: TRBJ1-2
V gene: TRBV7-8
CDR3 protein: CASSSRVFDYGYTF
CDR3 DNA: TGTGCCAGCAGCTCCAGGGTGTTTGACTATGGCTACACCTTC

D gene: .
clone size: .
J gene: TRBJ1-1
V gene: TRBV30
CDR3 protein: CAWSVVGGTEAFF
CDR3 DNA: TGTGCCTGGAGTGTAGTAGGGGGCACTGAAGCTTTCTTT

D gene: TRBD1
clone size: .
J gene: TRBJ1-4
V gene: TRBV15
CDR3 protein: CATKPGGASGEKLFF
CDR3 DNA: TGTGCCACCAAACCAGGGGGCGCGAGTGGAGAAAAACTGTTTTTT

D gene: TRBD2
clone size: .
J gene: TRBJ2-5
V gene: TRBV5-1
CDR3 protein: CASSRGTSGGQETQYF
CDR3 DNA: TGCGCCAGCAGCCGGGGGACTAGCGGAGGGCAAGAGACCCAGTACTTC

D gene: TRBD1
clone size: .
J gene: TRBJ2-2
V gene: TRBV28
CDR3 protein: CASSLHGTGNTGELFF
CDR3 DNA: TGTGCCAGCAGTCTACACGGGACAGGGAACACCGGGGAGCTGTTTTTT

D gene: .
clone size: .
J gene: TRBJ2-7
V gene: TRBV28
CDR3 protein: CASSLKASSLYEQYF
CDR3 DNA: TGTGCCAGCAGTTTAAAGGCTAGCAGCCTCTACGAGCAGTACTTC

D gene: TRBD1
clone size: .
J gene: TRBJ1-4
V gene: TRBV28
CDR3 protein: CASRGGTGNEKLFF
CDR3 DNA: TGTGCCAGCAGGGGAGGGACAGGGAATGAAAAACTGTTTTTT

D gene: TRBD1
clone size: .
J gene: TRBJ1-4
V gene: TRBV15
CDR3 protein: CATSTFQGATNEKLFF
CDR3 DNA: TGTGCCACCAGCACCTTTCAGGGGGCAACTAATGAAAAACTGTTTTTT

D gene: .
clone size: .
J gene: TRBJ2-4
V gene: TRBV28
CDR3 protein: CASSLGPNIQYF
CDR3 DNA: TGTGCCAGTTCCCTAGGGCCCAACATTCAGTACTTC

D gene: .
clone size: .
J gene: TRBJ1-5
V gene: TRBV6-5
CDR3 protein: CASSSTYNQPQHF
CDR3 DNA: TGTGCCAGCAGTTCGACATATAATCAGCCCCAGCATTTT

D gene: TRBD2
clone size: .
J gene: TRBJ2-1
V gene: TRBV28
CDR3 protein: CASSIAGDYNEQFF
CDR3 DNA: TGTGCCAGTTCAATAGCGGGGGACTACAATGAGCAGTTCTTC

D gene: .
clone size: .
J gene: TRBJ2-5
V gene: TRBV11-1
CDR3 protein: CASSSDRETQYF
CDR3 DNA: TGTGCCAGCAGCTCGGACCGGGAGACCCAGTACTTC

D gene: .
clone size: .
J gene: TRBJ1-3
V gene: TRBV7-9
CDR3 protein: CASSLQQGSGNTIYF
CDR3 DNA: TGTGCCAGCAGCCTACAACAGGGATCTGGAAACACCATATATTTT

D gene: .
clone size: once
J gene: TRBJ1-5
V gene: TRBV28
CDR3 protein: CASSLVGTNQPQHF
CDR3 DNA: TGTGCCAGCAGTTTAGTCGGGACCAATCAGCCCCAGCATTTT

D gene: TRBD1
clone size: .
J gene: TRBJ2-5
V gene: TRBV7-2
CDR3 protein: CASSWDRSGRTQYF
CDR3 DNA: TGTGCCAGCAGCTGGGACAGGTCTGGCCGGACCCAGTACTTC

D gene: .
clone size: .
J gene: TRBJ2-7
V gene: TRBV14
CDR3 protein: CASSAPGRREQYF
CDR3 DNA: TGTGCCAGCAGCGCCCCGGGCCGGCGGGAGCAGTACTTC

D gene: TRBD2
clone size: .
J gene: TRBJ2-3
V gene: TRBV5-4
CDR3 protein: CASSLGTSGRTDTQYF
CDR3 DNA: TGTGCCAGCAGCTTAGGGACTAGCGGGAGGACAGATACGCAGTATTTT

D gene: .
clone size: .
J gene: TRBJ1-2
V gene: TRBV7-2
CDR3 protein: CASSLGWGYTF
CDR3 DNA: TGTGCCAGCAGCTTGGGTTGGGGCTACACCTTC

D gene: .
clone size: once
J gene: TRBJ2-3
V gene: TRBV7-9
CDR3 protein: CASSHRDFTDTQYF
CDR3 DNA: TGTGCCAGCAGCCACAGGGACTTTACAGATACGCAGTATTTT

D gene: .
clone size: .
J gene: TRBJ2-1
V gene: TRBV27
CDR3 protein: CATEVYNEQFF
CDR3 DNA: TGTGCCACCGAGGTTTACAATGAGCAGTTCTTC

D gene: TRBD1
clone size: .
J gene: TRBJ2-2
V gene: TRBV7-2
CDR3 protein: CASSFSPSGGANTGELFF
CDR3 DNA: TGTGCCAGCAGCTTCTCCCCCTCAGGGGGCGCGAACACCGGGGAGCTGTTTTTT

D gene: .
clone size: .
J gene: TRBJ1-5
V gene: TRBV7-6
CDR3 protein: CASSGGRNQPQHF
CDR3 DNA: TGTGCCAGCAGTGGGGGACGCAATCAGCCCCAGCATTTT

D gene: .
clone size: .
J gene: TRBJ1-5
V gene: TRBV30
CDR3 protein: CAYGTDVNQPQHF
CDR3 DNA: TGTGCCTACGGAACAGACGTCAATCAGCCCCAGCATTTT

D gene: .
clone size: once
J gene: TRBJ2-7
V gene: TRBV7-8
CDR3 protein: CASSLAGGQLSYEQYF
CDR3 DNA: TGTGCCAGCAGCTTAGCCGGGGGACAGCTATCCTACGAGCAGTACTTC

D gene: TRBD1
clone size: few
J gene: TRBJ2-7
V gene: TRBV5-1
CDR3 protein: CASSPRQGRDEQYF
CDR3 DNA: TGCGCCAGCAGCCCTAGACAGGGTAGGGACGAGCAGTACTTC

D gene: .
clone size: few
J gene: TRBJ2-3
V gene: TRBV6-1
CDR3 protein: CASKGGYTDTQYF
CDR3 DNA: TGTGCCTCAAAGGGCGGGTACACAGATACGCAGTATTTT

D gene: .
clone size: .
J gene: TRBJ1-2
V gene: TRBV21-1
CDR3 protein: CASSKQGATGGYTF
CDR3 DNA: TGTGCCAGCAGCAAACAGGGGGCGACCGGTGGCTACACCTTC

D gene: TRBD1
clone size: .
J gene: TRBJ2-2
V gene: TRBV7-3
CDR3 protein: CASSPRTGGENTGELFF
CDR3 DNA: TGTGCCAGCAGCCCAAGGACAGGGGGCGAGAACACCGGGGAGCTGTTTTTT

D gene: .
clone size: .
J gene: TRBJ2-1
V gene: TRBV9
CDR3 protein: CASSVRDLRVNEQFF
CDR3 DNA: TGTGCCAGCAGCGTGCGCGACCTTAGGGTGAATGAGCAGTTCTTC

D gene: .
clone size: .
J gene: TRBJ2-7
V gene: TRBV7-2
CDR3 protein: CASSPTTRGYEQYF
CDR3 DNA: TGTGCCAGCAGCCCCACGACAAGGGGTTACGAGCAGTACTTC

D gene: .
clone size: .
J gene: TRBJ1-1
V gene: TRBV30
CDR3 protein: CAWTPPQWNTEAFF
CDR3 DNA: TGTGCCTGGACCCCTCCCCAGTGGAACACTGAAGCTTTCTTT

D gene: TRBD1
clone size: once
J gene: TRBJ1-6
V gene: TRBV5-1
CDR3 protein: CASSFGTDYNSPLHF
CDR3 DNA: TGCGCCAGCAGCTTCGGGACAGACTATAATTCACCCCTCCACTTT

D gene: .
clone size: once
J gene: TRBJ2-1
V gene: TRBV28
CDR3 protein: CASSSNSGPGSSYNEQFF
CDR3 DNA: TGTGCCAGCAGTTCGAATAGTGGGCCCGGGAGCTCCTACAATGAGCAGTTCTTC

D gene: .
clone size: .
J gene: TRBJ2-7
V gene: TRBV25-1
CDR3 protein: CASRSSGSYEQYF
CDR3 DNA: TGTGCCAGCAGGAGCTCCGGCTCCTACGAGCAGTACTTC

D gene: .
clone size: .
J gene: TRBJ2-3
V gene: TRBV27
CDR3 protein: CASSLGGWALYF
CDR3 DNA: TGTGCCAGCAGTTTAGGGGGGTGGGCGCTGTATTTT

D gene: TRBD1
clone size: .
J gene: TRBJ1-1
V gene: TRBV7-9
CDR3 protein: CASSATGQGLTEAFF
CDR3 DNA: TGTGCCAGCAGCGCGACGGGACAGGGTCTCACTGAAGCTTTCTTT

D gene: .
clone size: .
J gene: TRBJ2-3
V gene: TRBV4-3
CDR3 protein: CASSQGLDTQYF
CDR3 DNA: TGCGCCAGCAGCCAAGGACTAGATACGCAGTATTTT

D gene: .
clone size: .
J gene: TRBJ1-1
V gene: TRBV9
CDR3 protein: CASSFSPGSEAFF
CDR3 DNA: TGTGCCAGCAGCTTCTCCCCCGGGAGCGAAGCTTTCTTT

D gene: .
clone size: once
J gene: TRBJ2-7
V gene: TRBV6-6
CDR3 protein: CASFRDKSYEQYF
CDR3 DNA: TGTGCCAGCTTCCGGGACAAGTCCTACGAGCAGTACTTC

D gene: .
clone size: .
J gene: TRBJ1-1
V gene: TRBV19
CDR3 protein: CASSMALMNTEAFF
CDR3 DNA: TGTGCCAGTAGTATGGCTCTTATGAACACTGAAGCTTTCTTT

D gene: .
clone size: .
J gene: TRBJ2-1
V gene: TRBV6-5
CDR3 protein: CASSQESSYNEQFF
CDR3 DNA: TGTGCCAGCAGCCAGGAGAGCTCCTACAATGAGCAGTTCTTC

D gene: TRBD1
clone size: .
J gene: TRBJ1-1
V gene: TRBV30
CDR3 protein: CAWSMGTGSNTEAFF
CDR3 DNA: TGTGCCTGGAGTATGGGGACAGGGTCGAACACTGAAGCTTTCTTT

D gene: .
clone size: few
J gene: TRBJ2-7
V gene: TRBV7-2
CDR3 protein: CASSPVTYEQYF
CDR3 DNA: TGTGCCAGCAGCCCAGTTACCTACGAGCAGTACTTC

D gene: .
clone size: .
J gene: TRBJ1-1
V gene: TRBV19
CDR3 protein: CASSIDGRMNTEAFF
CDR3 DNA: TGTGCCAGCAGTATAGACGGCAGAATGAACACTGAAGCTTTCTTT